One TCR beta chain is described in this entry. Its antigen remains unidentified. No base quality information exists; no much larger clone differs at one position. The record originates from a study of PD-L1 blockade in urothelial cancer (dated by TCRdb to about 2017). In terms of the full investigation: Every patient began therapy in 2014 and was given atezolizumab 1,200 mg intravenously every 3 weeks. About 90% of the roughly 29 patients were males with bladder-origin urothelial cancer, and about 65% of the roughly 30 reported a prior smoking history. An ECOG performance status of 0 or 1 was recorded for the patients, and 0 to 3 prior chemotherapy regimens had been received by the patients. Blood samples were analyzed 3 weeks after the start of treatment (second dose) and 6 weeks after the start of treatment. A median of roughly 140,000 T cells and some 82,000 unique TCRs was obtained from blood samples, and a median clonality of roughly 0.074 was observed. The study was an exploratory multi-omic analysis of somatic, immune and clinical correlates of response to PD-L1 blockade with atezolizumab in urothelial cancer. Pretreatment tumor samples and matched peripheral blood, collected serially before and after atezolizumab treatment, underwent TCR sequencing. Progression-free survival longer than 6 months counted as durable clinical benefit, and TCR features were additionally tested against both progression-free and overall survival. In the same patients who had TCR sequencing, pretreatment tumors also underwent whole exome sequencing and RNA sequencing. Durable clinical benefit was achieved by nine patients but not by the remaining 20. Pretreatment blood TCR-seq was available for twenty-nine patients, at least one posttreatment blood collection was obtained for about 25 patients, and tumor TCR-seq was available for about 25 patients.

The cohort comprised more than 25 patients with locally advanced or metastatic urothelial carcinoma treated at Memorial Sloan Kettering on a trial protocol. Peripheral blood mononuclear cells were collected pretreatment and during treatment, at between 1 and 8 total time points per patient. The Qiagen DNeasy Blood extraction kit was used to purify genomic DNA from total PBMCs and tumor samples. PBMCs were collected pretreatment and during treatment, and were isolated and stored as previously described. Synthetic TCR analog templates were spiked into each PCR to estimate absolute template abundance from read counts. Using the immunoSEQ assay, TCRbeta CDR3 regions were amplified from genomic DNA with bias-controlled V and J gene primers. Rearranged TCRbeta segments were sequenced at approximately 20X coverage. In the source study's methods: Sequencing errors were corrected by clustering and CDR3s were annotated against IMGT to assign V, D and J genes. Only productive TCRbeta rearrangements were used in downstream analyses, excluding out-of-frame or stop-codon sequences. Clonality was calculated as one minus the Shannon entropy normalized by the log of the number of unique productive sequences. Fisher's exact test with Benjamini-Hochberg correction, at a threshold of adjusted p below 0.01, was used to find clones that differed between time points or between blood and tumor. Held by TCRdb, this immuneACCESS table contains in-frame sequences only and omits some clones. Under half of the omission traces to an unresolved V gene where checked; the cause of the rest is unknown. The DNA was the basis for D and trimming; V, J and clone size are from that table. The sample records about 40,000 clones, around 83% of which are singletons. The ten largest clones add up to approximately 15% of the sample.

The full study reports these points: Because the sample size was small (n ≈ 30) and many exploratory analyses were performed, the results are intended to be hypothesis-generating. Improved progression-free and overall survival was found to be associated with pretreatment peripheral blood TCR clonality below the median. Greater expansion of tumor-associated TCR clones in peripheral blood 3 weeks after the start of treatment was observed in patients with durable benefit (n ≈ 22, p = 0.022).

From cysteine to phenylalanine, the CDR3 is 14 amino acids long. Of the read, only the CDR3 DNA is kept; its 42 bases are in frame from base 1. According to the germline V gene (reference sequence), CDR1 reads LNHDA and CDR2 reads SQIVND. The V and J ends are trimmed by 5 bases and 5 bases, leaving 10 bases between them. The sample here was PBMCs, taken around atezolizumab (anti-PD-L1) treatment. The receptor's source is a man aged 55-75 years with urothelial cancer. Recombination joined TRBV19 with TRBJ1-6; no D gene is confidently identified. Read as DNA, the sequence is TGTGCCAGTAGTCCCCCCGTCGATAATTCACCCCTCCACTTT. Protein translation: CASSPPVDNSPLHF. The reference TRBV19 and TRBJ1-6 proteins fill in what lies around the CDR3, so the full variable domain reads DGGITQSPKYLFRKEGQNVTLSCEQNLNHDAMYWYRQDPGQGLRLIYYSQIVNDFQKGDIAEGYSVSREKKESFPLTVTSAQKNPTAFYLCASSPPVDNSPLHFGNGTRLTVT.